This TCR beta chain is from a study of T cells in Graves' hyperthyroidism and ophthalmopathy. Each diagnosis drew on symptoms, thyroxine, TRAb, thyroid ultrasound and orbital computed tomography findings. Amplification of TCR beta CDR3 regions was performed using RNA transcripts as template. RT-PCR in the first round (using the HTBI primer set) targeted the TCR CDR3. TCRdb re-called the multiplex PCR reads through MiXCR, storing one row per CDR3 protein. In the table there are about 660,000 distinct CDR3 sequences, approximately 42% of which are singletons. The CDR3 has 13 amino acids. V lost 5 bases, J lost 8 bases, and 15 bases lay in between. Looked up from germline, CDR1 is DFQATT and CDR2 is SNEGSKA (reference sequence). This clonotype appeared a few times.

The chain has TRBV20-1 and TRBJ1-4; no firm D call. Sequencing was performed on peripheral blood or thyroid tissue (not recorded which). The TCR sequence derives from an adult man with Graves' disease, either hyperthyroidism or ophthalmopathy (not recorded which). The CDR3 DNA sequence: TGCAGTGCTTTTGGACCTCAAAGGGAAAAACTGTTTTTT. Encoded protein: CSAFGPQREKLFF.